This T cell receptor (beta chain) appears in the sequencing data of a study of cytomegalovirus exposure and HLA in healthy donors. The overall study: Within the Caucasian-associated ancestry cluster were roughly 82% of the roughly 400 genotyped donors. General study results and limits: Presence/absence analyses assumed roughly uniform sequencing depth across donors, which may not hold. A missense variant in DCLRE1C was later tied to TCR beta V- and J-gene trimming.

From germline, CDR1 is SGHTA and CDR2 FQGNSA. The CDR3 has 14 residues. Between the trimmed V and J ends, which lost 6 bases and 2 bases, there was a span of 10 bases. Turning to this clone: Its antigen is not known.

In the PCR, 60 Vbeta and 13 Jbeta primers were used. Sequencing was performed with immunoSEQ multiplex PCR; in TCRdb, only in-frame clones are kept and a portion is missing. The sample consists of 150,000 or so clones, over 75% of them appearing once. Sample: PBMCs. The source of this sequence is a man aged 50 or older in good health and CMV-seropositive. The gene calls are TRBV7-2 and TRBJ2-2; a weak D match, TRBD2 (6 bases). CDR3 DNA: TGTGCCAGCAGACGGACTACTAACACCGGGGAGCTGTTTTTT. Translated: CASRRTTNTGELFF.